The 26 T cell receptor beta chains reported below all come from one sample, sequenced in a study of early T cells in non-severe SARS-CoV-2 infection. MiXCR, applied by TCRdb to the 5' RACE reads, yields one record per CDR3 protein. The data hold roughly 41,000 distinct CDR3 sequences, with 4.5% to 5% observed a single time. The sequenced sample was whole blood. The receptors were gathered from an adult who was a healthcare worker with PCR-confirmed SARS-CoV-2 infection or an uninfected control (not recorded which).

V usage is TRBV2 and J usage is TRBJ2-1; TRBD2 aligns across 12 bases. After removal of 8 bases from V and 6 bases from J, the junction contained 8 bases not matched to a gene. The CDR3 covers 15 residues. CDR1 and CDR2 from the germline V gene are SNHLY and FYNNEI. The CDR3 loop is CASATLAGGFNEQFF. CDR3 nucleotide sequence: TGTGCCAGCGCTACCCTAGCGGGAGGGTTCAATGAGCAGTTCTTC.

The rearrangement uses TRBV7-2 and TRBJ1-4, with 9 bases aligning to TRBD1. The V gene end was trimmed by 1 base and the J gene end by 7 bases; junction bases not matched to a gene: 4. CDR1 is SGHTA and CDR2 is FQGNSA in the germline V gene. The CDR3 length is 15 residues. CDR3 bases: TGTGCCAGCAGCTTAGGGGACAGGGATGGTGAAAAACTGTTTTTT. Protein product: CASSLGDRDGEKLFF. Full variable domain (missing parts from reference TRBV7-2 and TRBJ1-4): GAGVSQSPSNKVTEKGKDVELRCDPISGHTALYWYRQSLGQGLEFLIYFQGNSAPDKSGLPSDRFSAERTGGSVSTLTIQRTQQEDSAVYLCASSLGDRDGEKLFFGSGTQLSVL.

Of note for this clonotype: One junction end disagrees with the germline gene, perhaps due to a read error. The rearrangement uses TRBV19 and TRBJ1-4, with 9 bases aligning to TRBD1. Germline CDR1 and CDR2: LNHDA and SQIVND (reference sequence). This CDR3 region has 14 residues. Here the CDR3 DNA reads TGTGCCAGCGGTGGGGACAGGGCTAATAAAAAACTGTTTTTT. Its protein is CASGGDRANKKLFF. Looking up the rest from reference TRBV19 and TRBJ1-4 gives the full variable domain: DGGITQSPKYLFRKEGQNVTLSCEQNLNHDAMYWYRQDPGQGLRLIYYSQIVNDFQKGDIAEGYSVSREKKESFPLTVTSAQKNPTAFYLCASGGDRANKKLFFGSGTQLSVL.

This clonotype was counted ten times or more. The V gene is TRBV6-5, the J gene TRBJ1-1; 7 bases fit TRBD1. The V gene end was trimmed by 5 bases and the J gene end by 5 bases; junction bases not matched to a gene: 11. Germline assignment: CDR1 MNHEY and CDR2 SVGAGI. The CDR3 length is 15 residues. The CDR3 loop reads CASSPPGQRRTEAFF. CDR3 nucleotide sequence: TGTGCCAGCAGTCCCCCGGGACAGAGGAGGACTGAAGCTTTCTTT.

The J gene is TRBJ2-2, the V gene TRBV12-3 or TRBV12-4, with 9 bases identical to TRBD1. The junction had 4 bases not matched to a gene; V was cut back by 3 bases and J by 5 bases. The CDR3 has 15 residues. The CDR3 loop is CASSFTGGSTGELFF. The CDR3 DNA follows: TGTGCCAGCAGTTTTACAGGGGGCTCGACCGGGGAGCTGTTTTTT.

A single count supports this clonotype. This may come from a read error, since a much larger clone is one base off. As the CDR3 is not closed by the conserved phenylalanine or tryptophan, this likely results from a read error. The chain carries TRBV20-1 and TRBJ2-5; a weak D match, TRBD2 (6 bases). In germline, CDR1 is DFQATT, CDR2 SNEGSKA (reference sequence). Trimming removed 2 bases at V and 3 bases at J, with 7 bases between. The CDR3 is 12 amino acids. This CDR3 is CSARWGEETQYL. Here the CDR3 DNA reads TGCAGTGCTAGATGGGGGGAAGAGACCCAGTACTTA.

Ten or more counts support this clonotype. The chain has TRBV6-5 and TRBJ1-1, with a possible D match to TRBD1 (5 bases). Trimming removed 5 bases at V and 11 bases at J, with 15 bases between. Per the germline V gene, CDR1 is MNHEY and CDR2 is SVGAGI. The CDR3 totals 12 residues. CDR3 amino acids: CASSKQFEGAFF. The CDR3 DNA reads TGTGCCAGCAGTAAACAATTCGAGGGGGCTTTCTTT.

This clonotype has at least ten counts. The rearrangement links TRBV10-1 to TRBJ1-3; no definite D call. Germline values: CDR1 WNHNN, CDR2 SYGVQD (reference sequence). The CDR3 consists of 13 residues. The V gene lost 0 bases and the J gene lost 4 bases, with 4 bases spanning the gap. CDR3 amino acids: CASSESLGNTIYF. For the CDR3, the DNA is TGCGCCAGCAGTGAGTCGTTGGGAAACACCATATATTTT.

CDR3 region: CASSLVSRGSSGYTF. The CDR3 DNA reads TGTGCCAGCAGCTTGGTCAGCCGTGGATCTAGTGGCTACACCTTC. The rearrangement uses TRBV5-4 and TRBJ1-2; D is undetermined. V lost 0 bases, J lost 7 bases, and 16 bases lay in between. There are 15 residues in the CDR3. Germline V gene data show CDR1 as SGHNT and CDR2 as YYREEE (reference sequence).

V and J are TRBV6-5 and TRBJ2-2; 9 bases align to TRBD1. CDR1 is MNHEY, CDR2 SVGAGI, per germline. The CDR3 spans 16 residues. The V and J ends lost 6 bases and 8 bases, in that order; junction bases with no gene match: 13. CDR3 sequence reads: CASRRGTGLKRGELFF. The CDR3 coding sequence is TGTGCCAGCAGGCGCGGGACAGGGCTTAAACGGGGGGAGCTGTTTTTT.

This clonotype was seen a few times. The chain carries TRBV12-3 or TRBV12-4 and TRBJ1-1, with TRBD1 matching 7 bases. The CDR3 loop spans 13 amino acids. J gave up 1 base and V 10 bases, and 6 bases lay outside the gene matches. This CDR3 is CATFGQANTEAFF. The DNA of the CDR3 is TGTGCCACCTTCGGACAGGCGAACACTGAAGCTTTCTTT.

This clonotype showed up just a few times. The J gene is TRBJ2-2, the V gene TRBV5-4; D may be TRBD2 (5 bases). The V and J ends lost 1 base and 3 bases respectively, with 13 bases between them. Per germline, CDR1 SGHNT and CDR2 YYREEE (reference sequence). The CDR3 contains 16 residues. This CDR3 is CASSLRRVMHTGELFF. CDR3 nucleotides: TGTGCCAGCAGCTTGCGGCGGGTTATGCACACCGGGGAGCTGTTTTTT. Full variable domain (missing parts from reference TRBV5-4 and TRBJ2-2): ETGVTQSPTHLIKTRGQQVTLRCSSQSGHNTVSWYQQALGQGPQFIFQYYREEENGRGNFPPRFSGLQFPNYSSELNVNALELDDSALYLCASSLRRVMHTGELFFGEGSRLTVL.

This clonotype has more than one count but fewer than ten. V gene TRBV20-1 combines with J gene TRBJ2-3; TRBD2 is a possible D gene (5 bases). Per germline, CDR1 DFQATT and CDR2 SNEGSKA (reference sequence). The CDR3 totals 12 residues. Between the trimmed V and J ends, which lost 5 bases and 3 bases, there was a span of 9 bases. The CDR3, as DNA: TGCAGTGCTGGTGGGGAGACAGATACGCAGTATTTT. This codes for CSAGGETDTQYF.

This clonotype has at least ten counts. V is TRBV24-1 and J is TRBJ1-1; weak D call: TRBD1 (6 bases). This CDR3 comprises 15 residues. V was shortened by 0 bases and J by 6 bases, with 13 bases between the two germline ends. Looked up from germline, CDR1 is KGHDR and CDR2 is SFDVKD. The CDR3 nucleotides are TGTGCCACCAGTGATTTGACGACAGGTTTCCCTGAAGCTTTCTTT. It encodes CATSDLTTGFPEAFF.

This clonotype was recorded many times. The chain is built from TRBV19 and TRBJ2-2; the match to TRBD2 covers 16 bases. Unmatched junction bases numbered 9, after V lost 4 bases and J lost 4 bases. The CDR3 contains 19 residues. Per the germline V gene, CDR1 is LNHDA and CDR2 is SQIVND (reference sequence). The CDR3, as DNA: TGTGCCAGTAGTAGTGGGACTAGCGGGAGGGCCATCCCCACCGGGGAGCTGTTTTTT. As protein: CASSSGTSGRAIPTGELFF.

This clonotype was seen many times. The CDR3 spells CASSPLAGGLQETQYF. CDR3 nucleotides: TGTGCCAGCAGCCCCCTAGCGGGGGGGCTCCAAGAGACCCAGTACTTC. The V and J genes are TRBV9 and TRBJ2-5; TRBD2 agrees at 12 bases. V was clipped by 4 bases and J by 1 base; unmatched bases: 5. This CDR3 has 16 amino acids. Germline CDR1 reads SGDLS; CDR2 reads YYNGEE.

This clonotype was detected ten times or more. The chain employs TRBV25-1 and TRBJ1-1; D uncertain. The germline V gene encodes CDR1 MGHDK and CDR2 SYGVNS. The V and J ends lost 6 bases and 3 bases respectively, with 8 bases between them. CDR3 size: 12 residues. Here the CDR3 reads CASRTSHTEAFF. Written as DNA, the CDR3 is TGTGCCAGCAGGACCTCCCACACTGAAGCTTTCTTT.

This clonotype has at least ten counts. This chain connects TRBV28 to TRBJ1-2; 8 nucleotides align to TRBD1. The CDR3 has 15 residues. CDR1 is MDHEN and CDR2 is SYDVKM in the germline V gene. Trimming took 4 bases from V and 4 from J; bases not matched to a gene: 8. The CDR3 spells CASSSPGQALYGYTF. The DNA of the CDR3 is TGTGCCAGCAGTTCCCCGGGACAGGCCCTCTATGGCTACACCTTC.

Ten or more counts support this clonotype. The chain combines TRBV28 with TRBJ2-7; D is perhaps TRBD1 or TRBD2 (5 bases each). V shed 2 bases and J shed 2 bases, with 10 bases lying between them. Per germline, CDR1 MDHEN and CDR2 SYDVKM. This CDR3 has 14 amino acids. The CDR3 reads CASSLRGATYEQYF. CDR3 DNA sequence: TGTGCCAGCAGTTTACGAGGGGCCACCTACGAGCAGTACTTC.

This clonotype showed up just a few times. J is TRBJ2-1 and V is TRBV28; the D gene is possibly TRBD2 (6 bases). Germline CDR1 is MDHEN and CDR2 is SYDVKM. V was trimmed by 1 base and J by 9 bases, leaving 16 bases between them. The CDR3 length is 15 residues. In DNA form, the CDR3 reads TGTGCCAGCAGTTTATCTAGCGTAGGTGTCGGTGAGCAGTTCTTC. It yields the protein CASSLSSVGVGEQFF.

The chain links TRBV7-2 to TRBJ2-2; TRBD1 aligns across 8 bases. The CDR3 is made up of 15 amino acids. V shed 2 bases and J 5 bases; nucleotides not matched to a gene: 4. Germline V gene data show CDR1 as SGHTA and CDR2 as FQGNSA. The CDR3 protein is CASSLQGAATGELFF. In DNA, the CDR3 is TGTGCCAGCAGCTTACAGGGGGCGGCGACCGGGGAGCTGTTTTTT. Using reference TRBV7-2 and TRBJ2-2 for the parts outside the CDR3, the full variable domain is GAGVSQSPSNKVTEKGKDVELRCDPISGHTALYWYRQSLGQGLEFLIYFQGNSAPDKSGLPSDRFSAERTGGSVSTLTIQRTQQEDSAVYLCASSLQGAATGELFFGEGSRLTVL.

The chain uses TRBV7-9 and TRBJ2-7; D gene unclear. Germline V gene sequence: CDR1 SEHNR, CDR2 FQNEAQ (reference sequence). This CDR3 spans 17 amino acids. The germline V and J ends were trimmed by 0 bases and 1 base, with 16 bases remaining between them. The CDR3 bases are TGTGCCAGCAGCTTAGCGGGCAGACTGAAACCTTCCTACGAGCAGTACTTC. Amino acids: CASSLAGRLKPSYEQYF.

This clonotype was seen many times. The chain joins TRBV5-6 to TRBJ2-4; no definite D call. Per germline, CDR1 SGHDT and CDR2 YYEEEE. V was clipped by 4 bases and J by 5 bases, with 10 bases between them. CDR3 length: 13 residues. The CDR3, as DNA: TGTGCCAGCAGCCCGGCTTCCGAAAACATTCAGTACTTC. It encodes CASSPASENIQYF.

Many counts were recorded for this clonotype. The CDR3 loop is CASSPGWSPNIPEQYF. The CDR3 DNA reads TGTGCCAGCAGTCCCGGGTGGAGCCCCAACATTCCCGAGCAGTACTTC. The J gene is TRBJ2-7, the V gene TRBV12-3 or TRBV12-4; D gene unclear. This CDR3 comprises 16 residues. V lost 5 bases and J 6 bases, leaving 23 bases between the germline ends.

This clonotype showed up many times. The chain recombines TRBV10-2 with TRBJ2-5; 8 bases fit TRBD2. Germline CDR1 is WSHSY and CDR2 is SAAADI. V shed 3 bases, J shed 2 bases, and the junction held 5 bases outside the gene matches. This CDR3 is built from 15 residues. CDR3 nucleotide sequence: TGCGCCAGCAGTGATTGGCGGGGGGAACAAGAGACCCAGTACTTC. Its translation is CASSDWRGEQETQYF.

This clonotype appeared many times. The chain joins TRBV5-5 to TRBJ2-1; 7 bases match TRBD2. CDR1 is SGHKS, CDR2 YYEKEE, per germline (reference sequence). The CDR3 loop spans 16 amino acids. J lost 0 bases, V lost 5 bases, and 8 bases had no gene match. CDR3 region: CASRPTSAFSYNEQFF. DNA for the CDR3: TGTGCCAGCAGGCCTACTAGCGCATTCTCCTACAATGAGCAGTTCTTC.